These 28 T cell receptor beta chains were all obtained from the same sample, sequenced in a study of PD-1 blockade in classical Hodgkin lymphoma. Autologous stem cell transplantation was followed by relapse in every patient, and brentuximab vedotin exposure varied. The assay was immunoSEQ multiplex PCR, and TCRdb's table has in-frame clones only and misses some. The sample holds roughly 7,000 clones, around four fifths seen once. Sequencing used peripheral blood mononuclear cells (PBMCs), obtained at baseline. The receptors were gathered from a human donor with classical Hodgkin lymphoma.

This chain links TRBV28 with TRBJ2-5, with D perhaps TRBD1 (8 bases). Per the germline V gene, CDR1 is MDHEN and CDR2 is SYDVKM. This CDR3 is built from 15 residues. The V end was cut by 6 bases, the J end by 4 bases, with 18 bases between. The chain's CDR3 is CASSPFTGGGETQYF. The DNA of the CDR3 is TGTGCCAGCAGCCCTTTCACAGGGGGGGGAGAGACCCAGTACTTC.

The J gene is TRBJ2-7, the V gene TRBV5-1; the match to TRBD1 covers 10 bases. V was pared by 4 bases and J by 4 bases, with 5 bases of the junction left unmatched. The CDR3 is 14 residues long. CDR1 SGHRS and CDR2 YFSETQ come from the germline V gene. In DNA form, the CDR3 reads TGCGCCAGCAGCGCCGGGACAGGGGCGTACGAGCAGTACTTC. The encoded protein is CASSAGTGAYEQYF.

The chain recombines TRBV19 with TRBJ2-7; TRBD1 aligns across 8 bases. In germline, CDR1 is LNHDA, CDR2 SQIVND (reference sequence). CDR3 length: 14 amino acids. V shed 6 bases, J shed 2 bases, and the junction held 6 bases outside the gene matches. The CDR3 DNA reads TGTGCCAGTAGGAACAGGGGGGAAACCTACGAGCAGTACTTC. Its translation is CASRNRGETYEQYF.

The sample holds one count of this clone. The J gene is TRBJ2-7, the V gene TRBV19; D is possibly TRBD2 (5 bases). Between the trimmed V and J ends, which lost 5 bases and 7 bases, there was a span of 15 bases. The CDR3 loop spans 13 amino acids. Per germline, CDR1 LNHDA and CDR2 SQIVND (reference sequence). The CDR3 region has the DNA TGTGCCAGTAGTTCCCTACTTCGCGGGGAGCAGTACTTC. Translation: CASSSLLRGEQYF.

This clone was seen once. The DNA of the CDR3 is TGTGCCAGCAGCTTGGAAGGGGGCGCAGATACGCAGTATTTT. This sequence encodes CASSLEGGADTQYF. The chain links TRBV5-5 to TRBJ2-3; 7 bases fit TRBD1. Unmatched junction bases numbered 2, after V lost 0 bases and J lost 4 bases. The CDR3 length is 14 residues. From germline, CDR1 is SGHKS and CDR2 YYEKEE (reference sequence). The full variable domain, rest sourced from reference TRBV5-5 and TRBJ2-3, is DAGVTQSPTHLIKTRGQQVTLRCSPISGHKSVSWYQQVLGQGPQFIFQYYEKEERGRGNFPDRFSARQFPNYSSELNVNALLLGDSALYLCASSLEGGADTQYFGPGTRLTVL.

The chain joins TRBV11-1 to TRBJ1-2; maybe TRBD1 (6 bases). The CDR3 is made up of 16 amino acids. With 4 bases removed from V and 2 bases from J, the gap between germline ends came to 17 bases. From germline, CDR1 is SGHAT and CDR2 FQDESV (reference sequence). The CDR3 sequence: CASSSKAETGNYGYTF. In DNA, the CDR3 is TGTGCCAGCAGCTCAAAAGCAGAGACAGGAAACTATGGCTACACCTTC.

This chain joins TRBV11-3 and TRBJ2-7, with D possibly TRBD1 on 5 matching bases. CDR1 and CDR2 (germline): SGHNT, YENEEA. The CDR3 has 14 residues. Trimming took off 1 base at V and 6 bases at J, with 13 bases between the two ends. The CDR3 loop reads CASSLASGIFEQYF. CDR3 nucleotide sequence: TGTGCCAGCAGCTTAGCATCAGGGATATTCGAGCAGTACTTC. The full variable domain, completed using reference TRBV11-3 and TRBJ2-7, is EAGVVQSPRYKIIEKKQPVAFWCNPISGHNTLYWYLQNLGQGPELLIRYENEEAVDDSQLPKDRFSAERLKGVDSTLKIQPAELGDSAVYLCASSLASGIFEQYFGPGTRLTVT.

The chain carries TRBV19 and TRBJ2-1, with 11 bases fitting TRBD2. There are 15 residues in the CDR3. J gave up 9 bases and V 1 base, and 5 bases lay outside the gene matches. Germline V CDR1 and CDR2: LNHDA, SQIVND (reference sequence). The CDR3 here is CASSIATSGRAEQFF. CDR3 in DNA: TGTGCCAGTAGTATAGCCACTAGCGGGAGAGCTGAGCAGTTCTTC. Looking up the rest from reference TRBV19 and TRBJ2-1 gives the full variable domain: DGGITQSPKYLFRKEGQNVTLSCEQNLNHDAMYWYRQDPGQGLRLIYYSQIVNDFQKGDIAEGYSVSREKKESFPLTVTSAQKNPTAFYLCASSIATSGRAEQFFGPGTRLTVL.

CDR3 amino acids: CASSIIGHFTDTQYF. The CDR3 nucleotides read TGTGCCAGCAGCATAATTGGCCATTTCACAGATACGCAGTATTTT. The chain couples TRBV11-2 to TRBJ2-3; D is ambiguous. Deletions cut 5 bases from V and 2 bases from J, with 14 bases between. CDR3 length equals 15 residues. Looked up from germline, CDR1 is SGHAT and CDR2 is FQNNGV.

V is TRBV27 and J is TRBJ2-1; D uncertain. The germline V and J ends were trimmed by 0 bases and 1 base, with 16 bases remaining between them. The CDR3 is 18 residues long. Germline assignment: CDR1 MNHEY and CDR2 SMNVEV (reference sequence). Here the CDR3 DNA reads TGTGCCAGCAGTTTATCTCCCCCCTTCGCGGAGTCCTACAATGAGCAGTTCTTC. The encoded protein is CASSLSPPFAESYNEQFF.

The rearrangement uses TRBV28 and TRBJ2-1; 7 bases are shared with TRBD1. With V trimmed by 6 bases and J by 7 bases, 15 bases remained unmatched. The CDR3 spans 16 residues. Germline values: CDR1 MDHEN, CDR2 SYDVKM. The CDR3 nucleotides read TGTGCCAGCAGATTTACCGGGACGTCAGGGGGTAATGAGCAGTTCTTC. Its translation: CASRFTGTSGGNEQFF.

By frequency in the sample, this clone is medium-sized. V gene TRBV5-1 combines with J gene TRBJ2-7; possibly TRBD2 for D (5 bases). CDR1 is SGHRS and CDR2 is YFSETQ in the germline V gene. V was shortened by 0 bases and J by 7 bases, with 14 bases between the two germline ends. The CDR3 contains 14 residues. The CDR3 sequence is CASSLGPSPGEQYF. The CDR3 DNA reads TGCGCCAGCAGCTTGGGGCCTAGCCCGGGGGAGCAGTACTTC.

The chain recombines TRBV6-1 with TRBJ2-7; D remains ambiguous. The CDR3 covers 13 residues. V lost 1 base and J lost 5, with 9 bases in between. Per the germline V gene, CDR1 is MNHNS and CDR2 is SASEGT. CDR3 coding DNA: TGTGCCAGCAGTGAAGTCCGGACCCACGAGCAGTACTTC. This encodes CASSEVRTHEQYF.

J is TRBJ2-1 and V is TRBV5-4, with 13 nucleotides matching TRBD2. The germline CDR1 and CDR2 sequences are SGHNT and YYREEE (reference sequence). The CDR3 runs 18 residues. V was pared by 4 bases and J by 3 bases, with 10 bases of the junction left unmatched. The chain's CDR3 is CASSEFRGLAGIYNEQFF. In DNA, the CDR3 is TGTGCCAGCAGCGAGTTCCGGGGACTAGCGGGGATCTACAATGAGCAGTTCTTC.

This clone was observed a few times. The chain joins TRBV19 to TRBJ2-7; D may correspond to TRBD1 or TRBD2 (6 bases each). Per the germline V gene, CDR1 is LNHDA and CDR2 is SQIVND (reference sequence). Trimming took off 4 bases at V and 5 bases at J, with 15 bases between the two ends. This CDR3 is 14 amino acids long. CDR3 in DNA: TGTGCCAGTAGTAGGGGGCCCGGCGGGAACGAGCAGTACTTC. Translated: CASSRGPGGNEQYF.

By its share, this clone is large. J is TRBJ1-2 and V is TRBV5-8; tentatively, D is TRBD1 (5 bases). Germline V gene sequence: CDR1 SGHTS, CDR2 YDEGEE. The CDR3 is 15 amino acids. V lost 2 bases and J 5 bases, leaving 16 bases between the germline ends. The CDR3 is CASSLDSGGRYGYTF. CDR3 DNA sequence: TGTGCCAGCAGCTTAGACAGCGGGGGGAGATATGGCTACACCTTC.

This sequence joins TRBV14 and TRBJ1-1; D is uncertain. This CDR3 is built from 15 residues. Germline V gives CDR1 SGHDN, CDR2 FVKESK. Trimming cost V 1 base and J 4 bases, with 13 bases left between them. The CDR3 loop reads CASSQAWPGGTEAFF. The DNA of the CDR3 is TGTGCCAGCAGCCAAGCGTGGCCAGGAGGCACTGAAGCTTTCTTT.

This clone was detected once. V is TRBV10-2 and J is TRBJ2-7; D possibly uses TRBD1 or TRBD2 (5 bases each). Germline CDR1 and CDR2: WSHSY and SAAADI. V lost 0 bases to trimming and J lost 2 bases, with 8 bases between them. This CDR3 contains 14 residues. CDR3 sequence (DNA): TGCGCCAGCAGTGAGTCTTGGGGACCCTACGAGCAGTACTTC. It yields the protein CASSESWGPYEQYF.

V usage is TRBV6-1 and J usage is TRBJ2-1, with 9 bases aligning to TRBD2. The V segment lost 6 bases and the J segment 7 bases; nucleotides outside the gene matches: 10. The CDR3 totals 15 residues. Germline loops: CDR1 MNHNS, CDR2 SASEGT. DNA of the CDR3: TGTGCCAGCAGACCAGTAGCGGGAGTGATAAATGAGCAGTTCTTC. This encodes CASRPVAGVINEQFF.

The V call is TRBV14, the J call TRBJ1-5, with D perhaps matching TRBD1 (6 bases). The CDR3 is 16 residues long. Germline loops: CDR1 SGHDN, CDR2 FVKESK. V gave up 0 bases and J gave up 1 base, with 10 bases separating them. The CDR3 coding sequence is TGTGCCAGCAGCCAAGAAGACAGGAAAAGCAATCAGCCCCAGCATTTT. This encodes CASSQEDRKSNQPQHF.

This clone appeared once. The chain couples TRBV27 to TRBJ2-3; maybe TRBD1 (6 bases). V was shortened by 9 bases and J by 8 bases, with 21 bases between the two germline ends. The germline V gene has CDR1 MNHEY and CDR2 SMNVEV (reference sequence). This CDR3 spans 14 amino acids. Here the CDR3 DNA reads TGTGCCAGTTCCCGGGACACCCACTTTGGTACGCAGTATTTT. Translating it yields CASSRDTHFGTQYF.

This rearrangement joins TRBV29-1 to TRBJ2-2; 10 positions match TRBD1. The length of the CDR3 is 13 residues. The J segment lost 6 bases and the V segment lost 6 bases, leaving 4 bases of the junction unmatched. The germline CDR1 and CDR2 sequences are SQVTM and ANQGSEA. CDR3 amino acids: CSVDRGRAGELFF. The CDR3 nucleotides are TGCAGCGTCGACAGGGGGCGGGCCGGGGAGCTGTTTTTT.

This CDR3 reads CASSPGTAGNTIYF. Written as DNA, the CDR3 is TGTGCCAGCTCACCGGGGACAGCAGGAAACACCATATATTTT. The V call is TRBV18, the J call TRBJ1-3; 7 nucleotides agree with TRBD1. The V segment lost 3 bases and the J segment 4 bases; nucleotides outside the gene matches: 3. Germline assignment: CDR1 KGHSH and CDR2 LQKENI. The CDR3 runs 14 residues. Drawing the rest from reference TRBV18 and TRBJ1-3, the complete variable domain is NAGVMQNPRHLVRRRGQEARLRCSPMKGHSHVYWYRQLPEEGLKFMVYLQKENIIDESGMPKERFSAEFPKEGPSILRIQQVVRGDSAAYFCASSPGTAGNTIYFGEGSWLTVV.

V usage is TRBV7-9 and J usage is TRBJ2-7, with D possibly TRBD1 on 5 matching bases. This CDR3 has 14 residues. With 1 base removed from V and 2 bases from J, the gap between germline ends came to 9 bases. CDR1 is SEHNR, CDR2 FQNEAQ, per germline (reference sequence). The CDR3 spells CASSLGQSTYEQYF. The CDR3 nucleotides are TGTGCCAGCAGCTTAGGACAGTCCACCTACGAGCAGTACTTC.

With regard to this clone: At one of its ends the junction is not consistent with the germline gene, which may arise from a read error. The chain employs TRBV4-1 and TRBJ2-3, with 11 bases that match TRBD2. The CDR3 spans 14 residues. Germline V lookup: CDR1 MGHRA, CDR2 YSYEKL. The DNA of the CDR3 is TGTGCCAGCAGCAAGACTAGCGGGATCGATACGCAGTATTTT. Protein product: CASSKTSGIDTQYF.

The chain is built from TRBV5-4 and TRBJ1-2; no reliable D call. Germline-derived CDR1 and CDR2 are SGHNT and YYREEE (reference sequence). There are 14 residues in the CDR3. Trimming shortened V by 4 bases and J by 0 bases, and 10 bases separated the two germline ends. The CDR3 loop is CASSPETANYGYTF. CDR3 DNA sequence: TGTGCCAGCAGCCCAGAGACGGCTAACTATGGCTACACCTTC.

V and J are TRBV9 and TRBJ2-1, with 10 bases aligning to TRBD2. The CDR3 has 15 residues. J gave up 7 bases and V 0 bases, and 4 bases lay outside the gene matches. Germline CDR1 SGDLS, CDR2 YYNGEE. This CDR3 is CASSVVGTSVNEQFF. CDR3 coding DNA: TGTGCCAGCAGCGTAGTGGGGACTAGCGTTAATGAGCAGTTCTTC.

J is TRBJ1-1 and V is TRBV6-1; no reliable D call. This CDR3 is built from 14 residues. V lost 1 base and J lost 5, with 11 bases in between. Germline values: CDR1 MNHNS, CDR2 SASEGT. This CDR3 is CASSEGEMWTEAFF. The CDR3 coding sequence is TGTGCCAGCAGTGAAGGTGAGATGTGGACTGAAGCTTTCTTT.